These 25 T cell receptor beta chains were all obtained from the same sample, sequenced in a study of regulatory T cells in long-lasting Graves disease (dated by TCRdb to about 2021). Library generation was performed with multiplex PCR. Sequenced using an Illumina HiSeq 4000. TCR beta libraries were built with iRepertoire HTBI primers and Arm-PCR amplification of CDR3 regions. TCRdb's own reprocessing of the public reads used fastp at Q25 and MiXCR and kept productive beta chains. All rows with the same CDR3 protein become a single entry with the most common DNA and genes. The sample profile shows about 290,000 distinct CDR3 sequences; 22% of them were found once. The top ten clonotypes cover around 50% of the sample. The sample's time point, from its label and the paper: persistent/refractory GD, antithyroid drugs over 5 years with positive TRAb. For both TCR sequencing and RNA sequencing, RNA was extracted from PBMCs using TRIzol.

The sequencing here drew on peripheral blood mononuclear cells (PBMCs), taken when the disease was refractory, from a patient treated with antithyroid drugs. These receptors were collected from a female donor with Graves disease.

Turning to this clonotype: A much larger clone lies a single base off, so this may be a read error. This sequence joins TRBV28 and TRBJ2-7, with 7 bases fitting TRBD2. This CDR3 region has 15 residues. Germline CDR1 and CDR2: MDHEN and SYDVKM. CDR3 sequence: CASSPAASGFYGQYF. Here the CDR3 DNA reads TGTGCCAGCAGCCCGGCGGCTAGCGGATTCTACGGGCAGTACTTC.

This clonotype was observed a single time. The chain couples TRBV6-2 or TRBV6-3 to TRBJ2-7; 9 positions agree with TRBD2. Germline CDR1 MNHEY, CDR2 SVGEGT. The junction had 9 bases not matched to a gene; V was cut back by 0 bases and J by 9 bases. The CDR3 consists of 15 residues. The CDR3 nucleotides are TGTGCCAGCAGTTACTCGAGTGGCGGGAGGGCGTCGCAGTACTTC. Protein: CASSYSSGGRASQYF.

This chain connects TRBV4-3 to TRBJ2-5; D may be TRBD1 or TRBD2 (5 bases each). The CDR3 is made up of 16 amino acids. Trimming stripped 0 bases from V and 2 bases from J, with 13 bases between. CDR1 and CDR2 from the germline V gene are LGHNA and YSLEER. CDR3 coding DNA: TGCGCCAGCAGCCAAGACCTAGGGACGATTCAAGAGACCCAGTACTTC. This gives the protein CASSQDLGTIQETQYF.

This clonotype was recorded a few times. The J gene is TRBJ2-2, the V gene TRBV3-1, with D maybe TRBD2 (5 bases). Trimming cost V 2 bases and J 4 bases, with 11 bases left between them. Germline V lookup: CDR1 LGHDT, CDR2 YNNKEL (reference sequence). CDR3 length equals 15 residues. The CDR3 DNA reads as TGTGCCAGCAGCCAACACCAGCGGAGCACCGGGGAGCTGTTTTTT. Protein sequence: CASSQHQRSTGELFF.

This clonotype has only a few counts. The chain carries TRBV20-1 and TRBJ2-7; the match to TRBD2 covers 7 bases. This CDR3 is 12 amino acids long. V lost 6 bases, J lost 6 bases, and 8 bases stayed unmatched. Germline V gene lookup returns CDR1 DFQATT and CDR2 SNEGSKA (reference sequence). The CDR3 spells CSARLRELEQYF. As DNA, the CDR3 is TGCAGTGCGCGGTTGCGGGAGCTCGAGCAGTACTTC.

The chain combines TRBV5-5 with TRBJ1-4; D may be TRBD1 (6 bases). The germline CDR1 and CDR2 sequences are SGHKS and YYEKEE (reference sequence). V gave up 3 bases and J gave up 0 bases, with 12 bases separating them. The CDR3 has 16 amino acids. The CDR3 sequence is CASSWGHAATNEKLFF. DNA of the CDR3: TGTGCCAGCAGCTGGGGACATGCTGCAACTAATGAAAAACTGTTTTTT.

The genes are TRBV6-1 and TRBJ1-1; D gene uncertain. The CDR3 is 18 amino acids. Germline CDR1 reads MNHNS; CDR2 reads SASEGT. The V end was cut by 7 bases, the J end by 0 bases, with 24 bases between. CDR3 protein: CASNGLGLGNRLNTEAFF. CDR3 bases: TGTGCCAGCAATGGTCTTGGTCTCGGGAACAGACTGAACACTGAAGCTTTCTTT.

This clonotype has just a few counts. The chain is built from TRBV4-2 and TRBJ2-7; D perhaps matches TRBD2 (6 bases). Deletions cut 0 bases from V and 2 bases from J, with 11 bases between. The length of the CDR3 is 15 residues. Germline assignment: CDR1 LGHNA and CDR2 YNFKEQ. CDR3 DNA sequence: TGTGCCAGCAGCCAAGAAATCGGGGGACCCTACGAGCAGTACTTC. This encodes CASSQEIGGPYEQYF.

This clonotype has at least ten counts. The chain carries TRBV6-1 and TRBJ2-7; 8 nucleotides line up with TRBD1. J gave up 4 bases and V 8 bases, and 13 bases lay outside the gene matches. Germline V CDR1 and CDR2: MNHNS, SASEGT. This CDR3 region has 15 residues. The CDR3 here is CASAKTGGWIYEQYF. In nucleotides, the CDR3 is TGTGCCAGCGCTAAAACAGGGGGTTGGATTTACGAGCAGTACTTC.

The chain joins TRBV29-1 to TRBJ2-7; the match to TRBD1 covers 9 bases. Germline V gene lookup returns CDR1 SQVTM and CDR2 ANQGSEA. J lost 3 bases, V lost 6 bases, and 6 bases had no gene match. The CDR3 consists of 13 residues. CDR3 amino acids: CSVPGQGFYEQYF. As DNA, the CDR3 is TGCAGCGTGCCGGGACAGGGTTTCTACGAGCAGTACTTC.

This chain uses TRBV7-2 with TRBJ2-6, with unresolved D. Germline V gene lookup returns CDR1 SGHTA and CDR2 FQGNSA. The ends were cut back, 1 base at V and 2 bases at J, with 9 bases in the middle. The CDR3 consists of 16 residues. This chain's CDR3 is CASSLGQWAGANVLTF. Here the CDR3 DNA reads TGTGCCAGCAGCTTAGGGCAGTGGGCTGGGGCCAACGTCCTGACTTTC.

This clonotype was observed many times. CDR3 DNA sequence: TGTGCCAGCAGCTCCACGACTAGCGGATACGAGCAGTACTTC. It encodes CASSSTTSGYEQYF. The chain has TRBV11-2 and TRBJ2-7; 9 bases agree with TRBD2. J gave up 4 bases and V 4 bases, and 5 bases lay outside the gene matches. Germline values: CDR1 SGHAT, CDR2 FQNNGV. CDR3 length: 14 residues.

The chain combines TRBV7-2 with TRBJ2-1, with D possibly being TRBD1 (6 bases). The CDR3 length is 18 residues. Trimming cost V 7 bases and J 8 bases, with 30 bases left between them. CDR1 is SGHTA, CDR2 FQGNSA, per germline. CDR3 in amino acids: CASTIRSGVGPVKDEQFF. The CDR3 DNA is TGTGCCAGCACCATCCGGTCAGGGGTAGGGCCGGTAAAGGATGAGCAGTTCTTC.

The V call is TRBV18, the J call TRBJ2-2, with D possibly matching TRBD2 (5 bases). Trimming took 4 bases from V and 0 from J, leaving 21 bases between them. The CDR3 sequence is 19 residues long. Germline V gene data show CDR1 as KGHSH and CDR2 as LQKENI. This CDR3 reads CASSQDLPALSANTGELFF. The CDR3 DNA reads TGTGCCAGCTCACAGGACCTCCCGGCACTTAGCGCGAACACCGGGGAGCTGTTTTTT.

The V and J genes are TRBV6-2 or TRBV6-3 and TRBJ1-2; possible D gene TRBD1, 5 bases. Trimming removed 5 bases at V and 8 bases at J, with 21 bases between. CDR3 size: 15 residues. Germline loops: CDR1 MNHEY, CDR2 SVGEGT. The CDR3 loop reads CASSELVGQGGGYTF. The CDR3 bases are TGTGCCAGCAGTGAATTGGTAGGGCAGGGAGGAGGCTACACCTTC.

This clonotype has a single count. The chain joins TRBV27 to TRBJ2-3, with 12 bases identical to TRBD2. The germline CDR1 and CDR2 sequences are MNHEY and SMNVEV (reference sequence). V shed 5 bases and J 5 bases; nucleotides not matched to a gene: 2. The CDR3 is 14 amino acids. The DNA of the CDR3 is TGTGCCAGCAGTATACTAGCGGGAGGAGATACGCAGTATTTT. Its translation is CASSILAGGDTQYF.

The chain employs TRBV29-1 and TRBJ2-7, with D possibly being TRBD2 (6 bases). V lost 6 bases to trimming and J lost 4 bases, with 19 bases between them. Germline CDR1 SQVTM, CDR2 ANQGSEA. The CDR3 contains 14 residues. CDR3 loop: CSVNGDGRGYEQYF. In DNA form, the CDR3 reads TGCAGCGTCAATGGTGACGGGAGAGGATACGAGCAGTACTTC.

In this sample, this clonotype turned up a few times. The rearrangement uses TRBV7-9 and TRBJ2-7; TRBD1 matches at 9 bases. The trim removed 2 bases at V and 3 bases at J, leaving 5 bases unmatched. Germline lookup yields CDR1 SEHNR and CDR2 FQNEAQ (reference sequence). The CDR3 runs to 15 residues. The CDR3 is CASSLPRDRDYEQYF. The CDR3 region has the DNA TGTGCCAGCAGCTTACCCCGGGACAGGGACTACGAGCAGTACTTC.

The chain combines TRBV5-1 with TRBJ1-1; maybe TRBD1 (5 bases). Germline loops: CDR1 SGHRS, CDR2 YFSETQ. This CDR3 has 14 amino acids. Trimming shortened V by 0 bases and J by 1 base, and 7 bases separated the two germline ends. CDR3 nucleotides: TGCGCCAGCAGCTTGGATGGGGCGAACACTGAAGCTTTCTTT. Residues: CASSLDGANTEAFF.

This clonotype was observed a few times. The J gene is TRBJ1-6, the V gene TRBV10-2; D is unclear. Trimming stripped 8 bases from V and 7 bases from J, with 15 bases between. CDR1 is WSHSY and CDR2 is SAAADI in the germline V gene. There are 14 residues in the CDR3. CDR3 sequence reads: CASPVFSWNSPLHF. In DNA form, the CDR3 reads TGCGCCAGCCCAGTGTTTTCTTGGAATTCACCCCTCCACTTT.

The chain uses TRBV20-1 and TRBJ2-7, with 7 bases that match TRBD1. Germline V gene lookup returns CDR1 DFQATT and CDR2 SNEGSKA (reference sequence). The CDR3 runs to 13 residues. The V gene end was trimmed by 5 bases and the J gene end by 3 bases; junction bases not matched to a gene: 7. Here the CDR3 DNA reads TGCAGTGCTTTTGACAGGGCGCACTACGAGCAGTACTTC. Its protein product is CSAFDRAHYEQYF.

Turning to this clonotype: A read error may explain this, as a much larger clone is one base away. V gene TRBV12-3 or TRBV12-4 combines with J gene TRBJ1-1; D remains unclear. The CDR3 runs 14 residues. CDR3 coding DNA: TGTGCCAGCAGTAAGAGTTCGATGAACCCTGAAGCTTTCTTT. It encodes CASSKSSMNPEAFF.

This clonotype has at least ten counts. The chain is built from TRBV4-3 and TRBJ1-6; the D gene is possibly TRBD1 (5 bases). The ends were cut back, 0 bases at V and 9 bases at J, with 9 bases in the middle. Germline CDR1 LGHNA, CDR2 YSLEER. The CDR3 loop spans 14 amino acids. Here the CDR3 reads CASSQDADSSPLHF. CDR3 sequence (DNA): TGCGCCAGCAGCCAAGATGCCGACAGTTCACCCCTCCACTTT.

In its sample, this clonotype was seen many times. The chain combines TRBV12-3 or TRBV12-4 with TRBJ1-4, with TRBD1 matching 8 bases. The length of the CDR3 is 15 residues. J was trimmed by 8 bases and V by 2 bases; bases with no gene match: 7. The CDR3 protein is CASSLLGQGWEKLFF. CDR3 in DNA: TGTGCCAGCAGTTTACTCGGACAGGGATGGGAAAAACTGTTTTTT.

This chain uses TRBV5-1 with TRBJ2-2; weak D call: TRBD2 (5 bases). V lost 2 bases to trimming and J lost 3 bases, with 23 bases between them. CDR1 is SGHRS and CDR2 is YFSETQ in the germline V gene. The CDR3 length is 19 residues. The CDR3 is CASSFPLRATSDHTGELFF. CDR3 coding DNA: TGCGCCAGCAGCTTCCCCTTGAGGGCAACGAGTGATCACACCGGGGAGCTGTTTTTT.